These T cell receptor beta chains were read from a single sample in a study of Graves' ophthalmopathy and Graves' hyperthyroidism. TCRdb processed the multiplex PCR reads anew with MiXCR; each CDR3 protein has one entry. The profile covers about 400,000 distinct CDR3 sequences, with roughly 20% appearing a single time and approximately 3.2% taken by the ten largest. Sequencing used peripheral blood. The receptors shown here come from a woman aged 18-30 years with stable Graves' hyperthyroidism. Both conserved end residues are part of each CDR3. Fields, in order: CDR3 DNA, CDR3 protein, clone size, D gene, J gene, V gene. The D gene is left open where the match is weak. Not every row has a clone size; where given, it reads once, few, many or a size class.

CDR3 DNA: TGCGCCAGCAGCCCGAAGAGGTTTTCCAGCTCCTACGAGCAGTACTTC
CDR3 protein: CASSPKRFSSSYEQYF
clone size: many
D gene: -
J gene: TRBJ2-7
V gene: TRBV5-1

CDR3 DNA: TGCGCCAGCAGTAAGACAGGGGAGAAAGAGACCCAGTACTTC
CDR3 protein: CASSKTGEKETQYF
clone size: once
D gene: TRBD1
J gene: TRBJ2-5
V gene: TRBV10-1

CDR3 DNA: TGCAGCGTTGGACAGGGGGTGCGCTACGAGCAGTACTTC
CDR3 protein: CSVGQGVRYEQYF
clone size: many
D gene: TRBD1
J gene: TRBJ2-7
V gene: TRBV29-1

CDR3 DNA: TGTGCCAGCAGCCTACAGTCGAACACTGAAGCTTTCTTT
CDR3 protein: CASSLQSNTEAFF
clone size: many
D gene: -
J gene: TRBJ1-1
V gene: TRBV12-3/TRBV12-4

CDR3 DNA: TGTGCCAGCAGTCCAGGTTGGACTAGCGGGAGCGGGACCCAGTACTTC
CDR3 protein: CASSPGWTSGSGTQYF
clone size: many
D gene: TRBD2
J gene: TRBJ2-5
V gene: TRBV7-2

CDR3 DNA: TGTGCCAGCAGTTTCGGGGGGGGATGGAATCAGCCCCAGCATTTT
CDR3 protein: CASSFGGGWNQPQHF
clone size: few
D gene: -
J gene: TRBJ1-5
V gene: TRBV28

CDR3 DNA: TGTGCCAGCAGCCAAGATCTAGGGGGATTGTACGAGCAGTACTTC
CDR3 protein: CASSQDLGGLYEQYF
clone size: few
D gene: -
J gene: TRBJ2-7
V gene: TRBV14

CDR3 DNA: TGCAGTGCATCAACAGGGCATACTGAAGCTTTCTTT
CDR3 protein: CSASTGHTEAFF
clone size: -
D gene: -
J gene: TRBJ1-1
V gene: TRBV20-1

CDR3 DNA: TGTGCCACCAGCAGCACACGGCCGGGGGAGCAGTACTTC
CDR3 protein: CATSSTRPGEQYF
clone size: -
D gene: -
J gene: TRBJ2-7
V gene: TRBV15

CDR3 DNA: TGTGCCACCAGCTACCGGGACAGATACTACGAGCAGTACTTC
CDR3 protein: CATSYRDRYYEQYF
clone size: many
D gene: TRBD1
J gene: TRBJ2-7
V gene: TRBV15

CDR3 DNA: TGTGCCAGCAGTTTGCGATTGGCAGGATACTATGGCTACACCTTC
CDR3 protein: CASSLRLAGYYGYTF
clone size: many
D gene: -
J gene: TRBJ1-2
V gene: TRBV27

CDR3 DNA: TGTGCCAGCAGCTTAGTCGTGACCCGGTACTTC
CDR3 protein: CASSLVVTRYF
clone size: few
D gene: -
J gene: TRBJ2-5
V gene: TRBV7-2

CDR3 DNA: TGCAGCGGCAAAACAGGGCACACTGAAGCTTTCTTT
CDR3 protein: CSGKTGHTEAFF
clone size: many
D gene: -
J gene: TRBJ1-1
V gene: TRBV29-1

CDR3 DNA: TGCAGTGCCGCCTGGACAGGGGCTCGTCGGGCTGAAGCTTTCTTT
CDR3 protein: CSAAWTGARRAEAFF
clone size: many
D gene: TRBD1
J gene: TRBJ1-1
V gene: TRBV20-1

CDR3 DNA: TGTGCCAGCAGAGGCCGATATAGCTCCTACGAGCAGTACTTC
CDR3 protein: CASRGRYSSYEQYF
clone size: many
D gene: -
J gene: TRBJ2-7
V gene: TRBV6-5

CDR3 DNA: TGTGCCAGCAGTTTTTCGATCGGACAGGGACCCGGGGAGCAGTACTTC
CDR3 protein: CASSFSIGQGPGEQYF
clone size: many
D gene: TRBD1
J gene: TRBJ2-7
V gene: TRBV27

CDR3 DNA: TGTGCTAGTGGCCCCAGGGGAGGGATGAACACTGAAGCTTTCTTT
CDR3 protein: CASGPRGGMNTEAFF
clone size: -
D gene: -
J gene: TRBJ1-1
V gene: TRBV12-5

CDR3 DNA: TGTGCCAGCCTGCGGCTTGATGTGAACACTGAAGCTTTCTTT
CDR3 protein: CASLRLDVNTEAFF
clone size: -
D gene: -
J gene: TRBJ1-1
V gene: TRBV6-1

CDR3 DNA: TGCGCCAGCAGCCAAGATCCGGCAGGGGCTGGTGGCTACACCTTC
CDR3 protein: CASSQDPAGAGGYTF
clone size: many
D gene: -
J gene: TRBJ1-2
V gene: TRBV4-3

CDR3 DNA: TGTGCCAGCACCGGTACGGGGACAGGGGGTAATGGCTACACCTTC
CDR3 protein: CASTGTGTGGNGYTF
clone size: once
D gene: TRBD1
J gene: TRBJ1-2
V gene: TRBV6-1

CDR3 DNA: TGTGCCAGCAGCGGGGAGCTTAGTAGTGTGAACACTGAAGCTTTCTTT
CDR3 protein: CASSGELSSVNTEAFF
clone size: many
D gene: -
J gene: TRBJ1-1
V gene: TRBV7-9

CDR3 DNA: TGCGCCAGCAAGGCAGGGGAAACTGAAGCTTTCTTT
CDR3 protein: CASKAGETEAFF
clone size: many
D gene: -
J gene: TRBJ1-1
V gene: TRBV10-2

CDR3 DNA: TGCAGCGTTGATAACGGGGACACTGAAGCTTTCTTT
CDR3 protein: CSVDNGDTEAFF
clone size: many
D gene: -
J gene: TRBJ1-1
V gene: TRBV29-1

CDR3 DNA: TGTGCCAGCAGCGTACGTAGGAACGGGGAGCTGTTTTTT
CDR3 protein: CASSVRRNGELFF
clone size: many
D gene: -
J gene: TRBJ2-2
V gene: TRBV9

CDR3 DNA: TGTGCCAGCAGCTTAGTTTGGTCCCAGCGTGGGGGCTACACCTTC
CDR3 protein: CASSLVWSQRGGYTF
clone size: many
D gene: -
J gene: TRBJ1-2
V gene: TRBV7-2

CDR3 DNA: TGTGCCAGCCGGACAGGGGGCCTCGGCTACACCTTC
CDR3 protein: CASRTGGLGYTF
clone size: many
D gene: TRBD1
J gene: TRBJ1-2
V gene: TRBV27

CDR3 DNA: TGTGCCAGCAGTTTACGGGGTAATCCGTCTCCCGCCTCTCTCCGGCGGCAGTACTTC
CDR3 protein: CASSLRGNPSPASLRRQYF
clone size: many
D gene: -
J gene: TRBJ2-7
V gene: TRBV27

CDR3 DNA: TGTGCCAGCAGCCTCTCGACAACCCTACTCTACGAGCAGTACTTC
CDR3 protein: CASSLSTTLLYEQYF
clone size: once
D gene: -
J gene: TRBJ2-7
V gene: TRBV11-2

CDR3 DNA: TGTGCCAGTCAGGTTGAGCGGGCTCGTAACTACGAGCAGTACTTC
CDR3 protein: CASQVERARNYEQYF
clone size: -
D gene: -
J gene: TRBJ2-7
V gene: TRBV7-3

CDR3 DNA: TGTGCCAGCAGTTTAGGGGTAGCGGGAGGCCTGAAAGAGACCCAGTACTTC
CDR3 protein: CASSLGVAGGLKETQYF
clone size: many
D gene: TRBD2
J gene: TRBJ2-5
V gene: TRBV12-3/TRBV12-4

CDR3 DNA: TGTGCCAGCAGCGTAGACCTTCGGAACACTGAAGCTTTCTTT
CDR3 protein: CASSVDLRNTEAFF
clone size: many
D gene: -
J gene: TRBJ1-1
V gene: TRBV9

CDR3 DNA: TGTGCCAGCAGGAAAAGGCTCGCCTACGAGCAGTACTTC
CDR3 protein: CASRKRLAYEQYF
clone size: many
D gene: -
J gene: TRBJ2-7
V gene: TRBV2

CDR3 DNA: TGTGCCAGCAACTACGACCTAGCCAAAAACATTAAGTACTTC
CDR3 protein: CASNYDLAKNIKYF
clone size: many
D gene: -
J gene: TRBJ2-4
V gene: TRBV12-3/TRBV12-4